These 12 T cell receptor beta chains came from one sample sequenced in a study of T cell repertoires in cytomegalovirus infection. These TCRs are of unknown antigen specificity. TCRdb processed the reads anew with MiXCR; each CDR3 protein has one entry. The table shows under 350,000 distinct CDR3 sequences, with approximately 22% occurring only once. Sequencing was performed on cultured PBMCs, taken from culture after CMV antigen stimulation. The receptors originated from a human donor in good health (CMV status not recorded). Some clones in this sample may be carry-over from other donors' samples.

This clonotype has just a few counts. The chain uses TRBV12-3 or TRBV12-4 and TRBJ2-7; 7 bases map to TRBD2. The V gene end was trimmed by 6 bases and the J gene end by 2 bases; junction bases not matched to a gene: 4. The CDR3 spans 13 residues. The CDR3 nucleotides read TGTGCCAGCAGCGCCGGGACTACCTACGAGCAGTACGTC. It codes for CASSAGTTYEQYV.

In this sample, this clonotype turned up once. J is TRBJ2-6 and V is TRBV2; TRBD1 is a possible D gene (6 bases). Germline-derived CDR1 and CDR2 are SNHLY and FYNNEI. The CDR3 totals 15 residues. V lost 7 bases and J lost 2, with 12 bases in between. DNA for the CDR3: TGTGCCAGCACCCCAGGGGAACCTGGGGCCAACGTCCTGACTTTC. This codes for CASTPGEPGANVLTF.

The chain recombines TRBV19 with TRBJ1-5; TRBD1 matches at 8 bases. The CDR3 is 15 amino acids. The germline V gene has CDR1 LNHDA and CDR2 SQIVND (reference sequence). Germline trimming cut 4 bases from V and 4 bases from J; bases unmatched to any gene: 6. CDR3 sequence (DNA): TGTGCCAGTAGTACGGACAGGGCCGGTAATCAGCCCCAGCATTTT. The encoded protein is CASSTDRAGNQPQHF.

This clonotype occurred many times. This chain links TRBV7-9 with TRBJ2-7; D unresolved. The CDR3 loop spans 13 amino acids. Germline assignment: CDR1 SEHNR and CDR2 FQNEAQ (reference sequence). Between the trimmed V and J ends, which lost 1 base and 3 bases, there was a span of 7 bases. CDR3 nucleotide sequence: TGTGCCAGCAGCTTAGAACGCAGCTACGAGCAGTACTTC. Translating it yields CASSLERSYEQYF.

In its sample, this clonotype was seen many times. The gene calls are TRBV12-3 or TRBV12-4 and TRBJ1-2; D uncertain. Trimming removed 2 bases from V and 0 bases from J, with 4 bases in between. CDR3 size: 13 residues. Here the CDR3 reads CASSLTANYGYTF. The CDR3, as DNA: TGTGCCAGCAGTTTAACAGCTAACTATGGCTACACCTTC.

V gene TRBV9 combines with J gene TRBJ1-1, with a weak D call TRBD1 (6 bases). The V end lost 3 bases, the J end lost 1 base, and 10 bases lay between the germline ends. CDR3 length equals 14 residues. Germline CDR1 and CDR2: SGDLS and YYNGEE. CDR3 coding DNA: TGTGCCAGCAGCGGACAGGTGGGGAACACTGAAGCTTTCTTT. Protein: CASSGQVGNTEAFF. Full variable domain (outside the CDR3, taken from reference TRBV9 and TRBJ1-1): DSGVTQTPKHLITATGQRVTLRCSPRSGDLSVYWYQQSLDQGLQFLIQYYNGEERAKGNILERFSAQQFPDLHSELNLSSLELGDSALYFCASSGQVGNTEAFFGQGTRLTVV.

The CDR3 region has the DNA TGTGCCAGCAGTTACTTTGGGCAGGGGCCCTACAATGAGCAGTTCTTC. Its translation: CASSYFGQGPYNEQFF. The rearrangement joins TRBV6-6 to TRBJ2-1; D is perhaps TRBD1 (6 bases). CDR1 is MNHNY and CDR2 is SVGAGI in the germline V gene (reference sequence). This CDR3 region has 16 residues. Trimming left V 1 base short and J 2 bases short, with 12 bases between.

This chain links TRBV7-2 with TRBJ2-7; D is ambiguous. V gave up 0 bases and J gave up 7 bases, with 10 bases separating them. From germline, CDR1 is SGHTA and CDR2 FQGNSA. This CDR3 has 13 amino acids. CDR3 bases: TGTGCCAGCAGCTTAGCGGGGTCGTGGGAGCAGTACTTC. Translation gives CASSLAGSWEQYF.

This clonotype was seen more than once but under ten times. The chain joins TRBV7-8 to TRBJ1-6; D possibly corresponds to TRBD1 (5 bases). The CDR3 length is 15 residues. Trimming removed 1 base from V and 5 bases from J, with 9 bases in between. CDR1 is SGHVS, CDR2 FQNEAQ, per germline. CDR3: CASSLVGRNNSPLHF. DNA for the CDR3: TGTGCCAGCAGCTTAGTGGGACGGAATAATTCACCCCTCCACTTT.

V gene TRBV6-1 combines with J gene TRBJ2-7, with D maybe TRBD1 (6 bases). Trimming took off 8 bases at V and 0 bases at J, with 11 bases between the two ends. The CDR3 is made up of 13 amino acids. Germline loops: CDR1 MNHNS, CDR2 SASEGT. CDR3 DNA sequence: TGTGCCAGCCGGGACACCAACTCCTACGAGCAGTACGTC. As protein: CASRDTNSYEQYV.

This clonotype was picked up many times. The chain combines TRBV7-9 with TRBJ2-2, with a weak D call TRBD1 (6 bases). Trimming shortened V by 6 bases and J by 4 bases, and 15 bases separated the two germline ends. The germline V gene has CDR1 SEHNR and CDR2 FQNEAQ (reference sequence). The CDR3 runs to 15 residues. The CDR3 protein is CASSYSTGFTGELFF. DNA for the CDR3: TGTGCCAGCAGTTACTCTACAGGGTTCACCGGGGAGCTGTTTTTT.

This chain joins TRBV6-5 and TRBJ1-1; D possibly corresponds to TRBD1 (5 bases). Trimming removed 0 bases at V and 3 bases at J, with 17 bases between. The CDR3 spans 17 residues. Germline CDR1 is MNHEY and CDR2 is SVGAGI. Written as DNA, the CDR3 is TGTGCCAGCAGTTACTCGAGGAGGGAGGGGCTCGACACTGAAGCTTTCTTT. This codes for CASSYSRREGLDTEAFF.